These 15 T cell receptor beta chains came from one sample sequenced in a study of cytomegalovirus exposure and HLA in healthy donors. Primers for the PCR totalled 60 Vbeta and 13 Jbeta. TCRdb's table, derived via immunoSEQ multiplex PCR, lists solely in-frame clones and lacks some. The table lists roughly 150,000 clones, more than 75% of them singletons. Sequencing input: PBMCs. These receptors were obtained from a woman aged 18-30 years in good health and CMV-seronegative.

The rearrangement uses TRBV6-5 and TRBJ1-2; 7 nucleotides align to TRBD1. The germline V gene encodes CDR1 MNHEY and CDR2 SVGAGI. After removal of 11 bases from V and 4 bases from J, the junction contained 16 bases not matched to a gene. The CDR3 is made up of 15 amino acids. The CDR3 DNA sequence: TGTGCCTCGGGGGTTTACTCGGGACAGCTCTATGGCTACACCTTC. Protein product: CASGVYSGQLYGYTF.

This clone was found a few times. V is TRBV6-1 and J is TRBJ2-7; D might be TRBD1 (5 bases). Germline CDR1 and CDR2: MNHNS and SASEGT. V gave up 3 bases and J gave up 7 bases, with 19 bases separating them. CDR3 length: 15 residues. The CDR3 spells CASSDLGAGTREQYF. CDR3 DNA: TGTGCCAGCAGTGATTTAGGGGCCGGAACGAGGGAGCAGTACTTC.

This clone counts as medium-sized. V and J are TRBV4-3 and TRBJ1-1, with D possibly TRBD1 on 6 matching bases. Between the trimmed V and J ends, which lost 3 bases and 4 bases, there was a span of 12 bases. The CDR3 is 14 residues long. Germline-derived CDR1 and CDR2 are LGHNA and YSLEER. CDR3 region: CASSHDRTGTEAFF. The CDR3 region has the DNA TGCGCCAGCAGCCATGACAGGACCGGCACTGAAGCTTTCTTT.

The CDR3 DNA sequence: TGTGCCAGCAGTCGGCGACAGGGAGGCAATCAGCCCCAGCATTTT. Protein: CASSRRQGGNQPQHF. The chain uses TRBV6-5 and TRBJ1-5; 7 bases match TRBD1. Germline-derived CDR1 and CDR2 are MNHEY and SVGAGI. The CDR3 is 15 residues long. Unmatched junction bases numbered 6, after V lost 5 bases and J lost 2 bases.

The chain couples TRBV5-1 to TRBJ2-3; D gene uncertain. The V and J ends lost 0 bases and 0 bases respectively, with 5 bases between them. The germline CDR1 and CDR2 sequences are SGHRS and YFSETQ. The CDR3 has 14 amino acids. The CDR3 nucleotides are TGCGCCAGCAGCTTGGGCAGTAGCACAGATACGCAGTATTTT. Protein product: CASSLGSSTDTQYF.

This clone turned up a few times. The rearrangement links TRBV2 to TRBJ2-7; D possibly corresponds to TRBD1 (5 bases). Trimming took off 6 bases at V and 5 bases at J, with 14 bases between the two ends. Germline loops: CDR1 SNHLY, CDR2 FYNNEI. The CDR3 is 13 amino acids. CDR3 sequence (DNA): TGTGCCAGCAGGGCGAACAGGCTTGACGAGCAGTACTTC. It translates to CASRANRLDEQYF.

The V call is TRBV28, the J call TRBJ2-7; 9 nucleotides agree with TRBD1. V was clipped by 6 bases and J by 4 bases; unmatched bases: 7. CDR3 size: 14 residues. Germline lookup yields CDR1 MDHEN and CDR2 SYDVKM. CDR3 sequence (DNA): TGTGCCAGCAGAAGGACAGGGGACAGGTACGAGCAGTACTTC. Translated, it gives CASRRTGDRYEQYF.

The rearrangement joins TRBV3-1 (or the pseudogene TRBV3-2) to TRBJ1-4; D is undetermined. Trimming stripped 7 bases from V and 14 bases from J, with 8 bases between. The CDR3 has 9 residues. Germline CDR1 is LGHDT and CDR2 is YNNKEL (reference sequence). CDR3 DNA sequence: TGTGCCAGCACCGGACTCCTGTTTTTT. Protein: CASTGLLFF.

The rearrangement links TRBV5-6 to TRBJ2-7; D perhaps matches TRBD1 (6 bases). This CDR3 spans 13 amino acids. V lost 1 base, J lost 2 bases, and 7 bases lay in between. Germline V gene lookup returns CDR1 SGHDT and CDR2 YYEEEE. DNA for the CDR3: TGTGCCAGCAGCTTGTACAGGGCCTACGAGCAGTACTTC. It translates to CASSLYRAYEQYF.

This clone has just one count. The V and J genes are TRBV9 and TRBJ1-5, with D possibly being TRBD1 (6 bases). Trimming took 0 bases from V and 4 from J, leaving 11 bases between them. There are 15 residues in the CDR3. Germline V gives CDR1 SGDLS, CDR2 YYNGEE. The CDR3 protein is CASSVAGEGNQPQHF. The CDR3 DNA reads TGTGCCAGCAGCGTAGCAGGGGAGGGGAATCAGCCCCAGCATTTT.

This clone was recorded once. The rearrangement uses TRBV2 and TRBJ2-3, with 11 bases matching TRBD2. Per the germline V gene, CDR1 is SNHLY and CDR2 is FYNNEI. The CDR3 totals 15 residues. With V trimmed by 6 bases and J by 4 bases, 6 bases remained unmatched. This CDR3 reads CASSALAGGPDTQYF. CDR3 in DNA: TGTGCCAGCAGCGCCCTAGCGGGAGGACCAGATACGCAGTATTTT.

V and J are TRBV25-1 and TRBJ2-2; D might be TRBD1 (5 bases). V lost 7 bases and J lost 6, with 12 bases in between. The CDR3 covers 13 residues. Germline lookup yields CDR1 MGHDK and CDR2 SYGVNS. The CDR3 here is CASNARVSGELFF. In DNA form, the CDR3 reads TGTGCCAGCAACGCCAGGGTATCCGGGGAGCTGTTTTTT.

The chain links TRBV5-1 to TRBJ1-6, with D possibly matching TRBD1 (6 bases). The CDR3 length is 15 residues. Germline V gene data show CDR1 as SGHRS and CDR2 as YFSETQ. The V end was cut by 3 bases, the J end by 6 bases, with 13 bases between. CDR3 residues: CASSYVGRGNSPLHF. In nucleotides, the CDR3 is TGCGCCAGCAGCTACGTGGGCAGGGGTAATTCACCCCTCCACTTT.

This chain's CDR3 is CASSRGTGGDYGYTF. The CDR3 DNA sequence: TGTGCCAGTAGCCGGGGGACAGGGGGCGACTATGGCTACACCTTC. The chain links TRBV19 to TRBJ1-2; the match to TRBD1 covers 12 bases. Germline CDR1 LNHDA, CDR2 SQIVND (reference sequence). V trimming: 6 bases; J trimming: 3 bases; junction bases outside the gene matches: 5. The CDR3 covers 15 residues. Combining the CDR3 with reference TRBV19 and TRBJ1-2 gives the whole variable domain DGGITQSPKYLFRKEGQNVTLSCEQNLNHDAMYWYRQDPGQGLRLIYYSQIVNDFQKGDIAEGYSVSREKKESFPLTVTSAQKNPTAFYLCASSRGTGGDYGYTFGSGTRLTVV.

A single count supports this clone. This chain joins TRBV12-5 and TRBJ2-3, with 8 bases identical to TRBD2. CDR1 is LGHNT and CDR2 is FRNRAP in the germline V gene. V lost 0 bases, J lost 3 bases, and 2 bases stayed unmatched. CDR3 size: 15 residues. The CDR3 here is CASGLVVAGTDTQYF. CDR3 bases: TGTGCTAGTGGTTTGGTTGTAGCGGGGACAGATACGCAGTATTTT.